This passage covers 10 T cell receptor beta chains from one sample sequenced in a study of tumor-infiltrating lymphocytes in primary liver carcinoma. Starting from roughly 540 ng of total RNA, TCR beta cDNA was produced with a primer in the constant region. Amplification in three nested multiplex PCR rounds with slightly modified ARM-PCR gave rise to TCR beta libraries. Both of the initial two PCR rounds ran for about 11 cycles and employed TRBV1-TRBV30 forward primers alongside a C-beta reverse primer. TCRdb re-derived calls from the multiplex PCR reads in MiXCR, one entry per CDR3 protein. The sample consists of fewer than 350,000 distinct CDR3 sequences, approximately 65% of them appearing once. Unsorted whole blood supplied the RNA, and germline DNA was extracted too. The specimen was peripheral blood. The receptor set was obtained from a man in his forties with primary liver carcinoma and hepatitis B virus infection.

Comment on this clonotype: A much larger clone lies one base from this, so it may be a read error. V and J are TRBV12-3 or TRBV12-4 and TRBJ2-7, with D possibly TRBD1 on 6 matching bases. The ends were cut back, 8 bases at V and 2 bases at J, with 31 bases in the middle. This CDR3 has 19 amino acids. This chain's CDR3 is CASCHPRRDIIIGTYEQYF. The CDR3 nucleotides read TGTGCCAGCTGCCATCCCCGACGGGACATCATAATAGGGACCTACGAGCAGTACTTC.

Many counts were recorded for this clonotype. This chain uses TRBV29-1 with TRBJ1-3; no firm D call. This CDR3 has 12 amino acids. Deletions cut 7 bases from V and 6 bases from J, with 13 bases between. CDR1 SQVTM and CDR2 ANQGSEA come from the germline V gene. Here the CDR3 reads CSARTVENTIYF. The CDR3 DNA reads TGCAGCGCCAGGACGGTGGAAAACACCATATATTTT. The whole variable domain, filled in from reference TRBV29-1 and TRBJ1-3, reads SAVISQKPSRDICQRGTSLTIQCQVDSQVTMMFWYRQQPGQSLTLIATANQGSEATYESGFVIDKFPISRPNLTFSTLTVSNMSPEDSSIYLCSARTVENTIYFGEGSWLTVV.

This clonotype is medium-sized within its sample. V and J are TRBV12-3 or TRBV12-4 and TRBJ1-5; a weak D match, TRBD1 (5 bases). V lost 7 bases to trimming and J lost 4 bases, with 17 bases between them. CDR3 size: 15 residues. The CDR3 DNA is TGTGCCAGCACGCGGGGCACCGCAATAAATCAGCCCCAGCATTTT. The encoded protein is CASTRGTAINQPQHF.

On this clonotype: A single base separates this from a much larger clone, so it may be a read error. The V gene is TRBV6-1, the J gene TRBJ2-5; TRBD1 aligns across 12 bases. The CDR3 is 16 residues long. Germline CDR1 reads MNHNS; CDR2 reads SASEGT. The CDR3: CASLLGQGAYGESQYF. The DNA for the CDR3 is TGTGCCAGCCTCTTGGGACAGGGGGCATATGGAGAGAGCCAGTACTTC.

Regarding this clonotype: One end of the junction does not line up with germline, which may come from a read error. CDR3 residues: CASTPVTGVETQYF. The CDR3 DNA follows: TGTGCCAGTACCCCCGTGACAGGGGTAGAGACCCAATACTTC. The rearrangement links TRBV11-1 to TRBJ2-5, with 8 bases matching TRBD1. The CDR3 extends over 14 amino acids. CDR1 is SGHAT and CDR2 is FQDESV in the germline V gene (reference sequence).

Of note for this clonotype: Since a much larger clone is just one base distant, this may be a read error. This chain connects TRBV28 to TRBJ1-6, with a possible D match to TRBD1 (6 bases). Per germline, CDR1 MDHEN and CDR2 SYDVKM. This CDR3 is built from 14 residues. The CDR3 sequence is CAISPGTHYSPLHF. In DNA form, the CDR3 reads TGTGCCATCAGTCCCGGGACACATTATTCACCCCTCCACTTT.

To note about this clonotype: A much larger clone sits a single nucleotide away, making a read error possible. In nucleotides, the CDR3 is TGTGCCATCAGTGAGCGTACAGGGGCCCCGAATTCATCCCTCCACTTT. Its translation: CAISERTGAPNSSLHF. This chain connects TRBV10-3 to TRBJ1-6; 7 bases map to TRBD1. The germline V gene encodes CDR1 ENHRY and CDR2 SYGVKD. This CDR3 has 16 amino acids.

This clonotype has a handful of counts. The rearrangement uses TRBV28 and TRBJ1-1, with 8 bases aligning to TRBD1. Germline values: CDR1 MDHEN, CDR2 SYDVKM. The V gene end was trimmed by 6 bases and the J gene end by 5 bases; junction bases not matched to a gene: 8. CDR3 length: 14 residues. In DNA form, the CDR3 reads TGTGCCAGCAGGAAAGGACAGGGAAGGACTGAAGCTTTCTTT. Its translation is CASRKGQGRTEAFF.

A remark on this clonotype: A far larger clone is just one base off, so this is likely a read error. V usage is TRBV29-1 and J usage is TRBJ2-2; the match to TRBD1 covers 9 bases. Looked up from germline, CDR1 is SQVTM and CDR2 is ANQGSEA. The CDR3 loop spans 12 amino acids. The trim removed 6 bases at V and 7 bases at J, leaving 3 bases unmatched. The CDR3 sequence: CSVGQGSGELFF. The CDR3 DNA reads as TGCAGCGTGGGACAGGGCAGCGGGGAGCTGTTTTTT.

To note about this clonotype: With a much larger clone just one base away, this may be a read error. The chain couples TRBV6-1 to TRBJ2-7, with D possibly matching TRBD2 (5 bases). V lost 3 bases, J lost 6 bases, and 12 bases lay in between. The CDR3 has 13 amino acids. Per the germline V gene, CDR1 is MNHNS and CDR2 is SASEGT. The CDR3 region has the DNA TGTGCCAGCAGTGATGGGCGGGTGGGCGAGCAGTACTTC. It encodes CASSDGRVGEQYF.